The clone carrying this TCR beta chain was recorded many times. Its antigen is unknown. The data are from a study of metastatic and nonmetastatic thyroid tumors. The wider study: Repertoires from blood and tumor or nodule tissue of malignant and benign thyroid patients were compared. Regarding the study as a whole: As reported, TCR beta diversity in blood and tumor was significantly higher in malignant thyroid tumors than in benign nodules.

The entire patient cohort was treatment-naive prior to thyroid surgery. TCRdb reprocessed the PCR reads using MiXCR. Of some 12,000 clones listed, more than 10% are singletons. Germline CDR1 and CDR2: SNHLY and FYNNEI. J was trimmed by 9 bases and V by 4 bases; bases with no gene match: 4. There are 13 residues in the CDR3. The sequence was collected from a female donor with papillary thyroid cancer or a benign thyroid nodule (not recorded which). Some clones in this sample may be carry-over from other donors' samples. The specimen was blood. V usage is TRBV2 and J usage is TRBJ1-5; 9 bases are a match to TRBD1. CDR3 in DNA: TGTGCCAGCAGTGCGGGACAGGGACGGCCCCAGCATTTT. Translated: CASSAGQGRPQHF.